The table lists the clone carrying this TCR beta chain with a few counts. What it binds is not known. Time point noted: pre-sensitization, week 0. Documented treatment: therapeutic diphenylcyclopropenone sensitization with weekly scalp DPC. The library attached unique molecular identifiers to individual cDNA molecules. Using its own MiXCR run on the RACE reads, TCRdb lists one record per CDR3 protein. This table has 60,000 to 70,000 distinct CDR3 sequences, approximately 11% appearing once. This record comes from a study of human T cells and chemical hapten exposure. Study results and limitations: Alopecia affecting every donor means their immune response may not match healthy people's. PT1 expanded TCR counts and patch test score were linked, and their correlation was positive. Compared to controls, expanded TCRs made significantly more large clusters of similar CDR3s.

The CDR3 spans 13 residues. The germline CDR1 and CDR2 sequences are MNHEY and SVGEGT. Trimming at V came to 6 bases and at J to 8 bases, leaving 8 bases not matched to a gene. V and J are TRBV6-2 or TRBV6-3 and TRBJ1-2, with 8 bases identical to TRBD1. The receptor was derived from a woman in her 50s with alopecia areata. Some clones in this sample may be carry-over from other donors' samples. Material: whole blood, obtained in connection with sensitization to the hapten diphenylcyclopropenone (DPC). The CDR3 DNA reads TGTGCCAGCAGCCGGGGACAGGCCCGGGGCTACACCTTC. This codes for CASSRGQARGYTF.